This TCR beta chain was identified in a study of a mutant IDH1 vaccine in newly diagnosed glioma. Looking at the study overall: Initiation of the vaccine course occurred 4-6 weeks after radiotherapy alone, or alongside temozolomide cycles. Whole-study results and caveats: There seemed to be no relation between pseudoprogression and changes in top peripheral T cell clonotypes.

The CDR3 runs 16 residues. CDR1 and CDR2 from the germline V gene are SGHNT and YYREEE (reference sequence). J gave up 14 bases and V 4 bases, and 15 bases lay outside the gene matches. Sequenced by immunoSEQ multiplex PCR; TCRdb stores in-frame clones only, minus some. The sample comprises tens of thousands of clones, more than 80% of which are singletons, and around 0.73% rests with the top ten. The sample's time point: week 23, last vaccination. Doses of 300 ug of mutant IDH1 20-mer peptide were given with topical imiquimod. New WHO grade 3 or 4 astrocytomas that were IDH1-mutant and ATRX-lost occurred in the donors. Turning to this clone: Its antigen is currently unknown.

The sample in question was PBMCs, obtained from a glioma patient whose treatment included an IDH1 peptide vaccine. The chain joins TRBV5-4 to TRBJ2-1; 13 bases are shared with TRBD2. The sequence came from a woman between 45 and 65 years old with glioma. CDR3 nucleotides: TGTGCCAGCAGCACAGGCTTAGGGACTAGCGGGAATGGTGAGTTCTTC. Protein sequence: CASSTGLGTSGNGEFF.